This TCR beta chain was recorded in a study of cytomegalovirus exposure and HLA in healthy donors. Primers: 60 Vbeta forward and 13 Jbeta reverse. Only in-frame clones appear in the TCRdb table, and some are missing; sequencing was by immunoSEQ multiplex PCR. Listed are 53,000 or so clones; more than 5.5% falls within the top ten. The germline CDR1 and CDR2 sequences are MDHEN and SYDVKM. CDR3 size: 14 residues. V was cut by 6 bases and J by 0 bases, with 11 bases left in between. The TCR sequence derives from a male donor in good health and CMV-seropositive. Material: PBMCs. This chain connects TRBV28 to TRBJ1-1, with no clear D. In DNA, the CDR3 is TGTGCCAGCAGGACACCCGCAGTGAACACTGAAGCTTTCTTT. Translated, it gives CASRTPAVNTEAFF.